This paragraph reports one T cell receptor (beta chain). This sample was taken from a study of PD-L1 blockade in urothelial cancer. On the study more broadly: Treatment start was followed by blood analysis at 3 weeks (second dose) and again at 6 weeks. Among blood samples, the median T cell count was some 140,000.

CDR1 and CDR2 (germline): LNHDA, SQIVND (reference sequence). V shed 6 bases and J 0 bases; nucleotides not matched to a gene: 5. The CDR3 length is 15 residues. Repertoires were generated with immunoSEQ multiplex PCR, while TCRdb's copy carries only in-frame clones and drops some. This table holds 70,000 or so clones, around 84% found once. This TCR derives from a man in his 70s with urothelial cancer. The chain couples TRBV19 to TRBJ2-5, with 9 bases fitting TRBD1. The material was PBMCs, obtained around atezolizumab (anti-PD-L1) treatment. The CDR3 here is CASSRQGVYQETQYF. The CDR3 bases are TGTGCCAGTAGCAGACAGGGGGTGTACCAAGAGACCCAGTACTTC.